This T cell receptor beta chain was sequenced during a study of blood T cell repertoires in COVID-19. Study background: T cells, B-cell-depleted T cells, or PBMCs provided the cDNA or gDNA that served as material.

This clone has only one observation. The germline CDR1 and CDR2 sequences are SGHAT and FQNNGV. Losses at the gene ends were 2 bases for V and 9 bases for J; bases not matched to a gene: 12. The CDR3 covers 18 residues. Per the authors' pipeline: Reference gene primer amplification gave nucleated cell count estimates. TCRdb's table, derived via immunoSEQ multiplex PCR, lists solely in-frame clones and lacks some. V and J calls and clone size are those listed in that table; D and trimming were worked out from the DNA. Of roughly 200,000 clones in the sample, more than 85% were seen once. What was sequenced was peripheral blood. The source is a man aged 55 to 70 with acute or convalescent COVID-19. The rearrangement links TRBV11-2 to TRBJ2-1, with TRBD2 identical over 14 bases. The chain's CDR3 is CASSLSPPGLAGVGEQFF. The CDR3 DNA reads TGTGCCAGCAGCTTATCTCCCCCGGGACTAGCGGGGGTTGGTGAGCAGTTCTTC.